Following are 21 T cell receptor beta chains from one sample sequenced in a study of shared clonotypes between healthy human individuals. Libraries were prepared by immunoSEQ multiplex PCR; TCRdb keeps only in-frame clonotypes and omits some of them. The sample consists of 2,500,000 or so clones, over 85% of them appearing once. Sequencing used naive CD4+ T cells from PBMCs. The subset: CD45RA+ positively selected. The receptors stem from a man between 18 and 29 years old in good health. Some clones in this sample may be carry-over from other donors' samples.

This chain joins TRBV18 and TRBJ2-7, with D possibly being TRBD1 (6 bases). Per the germline V gene, CDR1 is KGHSH and CDR2 is LQKENI. The germline V and J ends were trimmed by 2 bases and 6 bases, with 20 bases remaining between them. The CDR3 is made up of 16 amino acids. The CDR3 nucleotides are TGTGCCAGCTCACCAGGAGAACCCAACAGGGACGCCGAGCAGTACTTC. Protein sequence: CASSPGEPNRDAEQYF.

The J gene is TRBJ2-1, the V gene TRBV29-1, with 10 bases lining up with TRBD1. The ends lost 6 bases at V and 3 bases at J; junction bases unmatched: 2. This CDR3 is built from 13 residues. Germline CDR1 reads SQVTM; CDR2 reads ANQGSEA. This CDR3 reads CSVRTGGYNEQFF. In nucleotides, the CDR3 is TGCAGCGTAAGGACAGGGGGCTACAATGAGCAGTTCTTC.

This clone showed up just once. Other DNA sequences from this sample encode an identical CDR3 as well. The chain joins TRBV7-2 to TRBJ1-5; D unclear. The CDR3 has 9 residues. The germline V gene has CDR1 SGHTA and CDR2 FQGNSA. V was cut by 9 bases and J by 10 bases, with 7 bases left in between. The CDR3 spells CASRYPQHF. CDR3 DNA: TGTGCCAGTCGTTATCCCCAGCATTTT.

This clone was picked up a small number of times. The CDR3 here is CASSHWGYTEAFF. CDR3 DNA: TGTGCCAGCAGCCACTGGGGGTACACTGAAGCTTTCTTT. The genes are TRBV14 and TRBJ1-1, with D maybe TRBD1 (5 bases). Germline V CDR1 and CDR2: SGHDN, FVKESK. The germline V and J ends were trimmed by 3 bases and 3 bases, with 8 bases remaining between them. The CDR3 is 13 amino acids. Full variable domain (outside the CDR3, taken from reference TRBV14 and TRBJ1-1): EAGVTQFPSHSVIEKGQTVTLRCDPISGHDNLYWYRRVMGKEIKFLLHFVKESKQDESGMPNNRFLAERTGGTYSTLKVQPAELEDSGVYFCASSHWGYTEAFFGQGTRLTVV.

This clone was found once. The CDR3 protein is CATSSPGGRGRAVNEQFF. Here the CDR3 DNA reads TGTGCCACCAGCAGTCCCGGGGGGCGCGGGAGGGCCGTTAATGAGCAGTTCTTC. The gene calls are TRBV15 and TRBJ2-1; 9 nucleotides agree with TRBD2. There are 18 residues in the CDR3. CDR1 LNHNV and CDR2 YYDKDF come from the germline V gene (reference sequence). With 3 bases clipped from V and 7 bases from J, the junction kept 16 bases outside the gene matches.

The J gene is TRBJ1-4, the V gene TRBV28, with 8 nucleotides matching TRBD1. CDR1 and CDR2 (germline): MDHEN, SYDVKM. CDR3 length equals 14 residues. V dropped 6 bases and J dropped 11; count of bases not matched to a gene: 11. CDR3 DNA sequence: TGTGCCAGCAGGACGTCGGGACAGGATAGTAAACTGTTTTTT. Amino acids: CASRTSGQDSKLFF.

This chain joins TRBV18 and TRBJ2-5; TRBD2 aligns across 12 bases. J gave up 4 bases and V 6 bases, and 6 bases lay outside the gene matches. Germline CDR1 is KGHSH and CDR2 is LQKENI. The CDR3 is made up of 15 amino acids. The CDR3 nucleotides are TGTGCCAGCTCCCGACTAGCGGGAGTGGGAGAGACCCAGTACTTC. Its translation is CASSRLAGVGETQYF.

This clone was detected once. The V gene is TRBV6-6, the J gene TRBJ2-1; weak D call: TRBD1 (5 bases). The germline CDR1 and CDR2 sequences are MNHNY and SVGAGI (reference sequence). This CDR3 contains 15 residues. The V end lost 2 bases, the J end lost 0 bases, and 8 bases lay between the germline ends. The CDR3, as DNA: TGTGCCAGCAGTTACGGGGCTCCCTCCTACAATGAGCAGTTCTTC. Protein product: CASSYGAPSYNEQFF.

The gene calls are TRBV7-2 and TRBJ2-5, with D perhaps matching TRBD2 (5 bases). V was shortened by 4 bases and J by 7 bases, with 13 bases between the two germline ends. CDR1 and CDR2 (germline): SGHTA, FQGNSA. The CDR3 is made up of 13 amino acids. The CDR3, as DNA: TGTGCCAGCAGCTCCCGGGGAGCCCTGACCCAGTACTTC. Translated: CASSSRGALTQYF.

The V call is TRBV6-5, the J call TRBJ2-1; perhaps TRBD1 as D (5 bases). V was clipped by 0 bases and J by 5 bases, with 14 bases between them. This CDR3 spans 16 amino acids. Germline V gene lookup returns CDR1 MNHEY and CDR2 SVGAGI. The chain's CDR3 is CASSYSTALYHNEQFF. The CDR3, as DNA: TGTGCCAGCAGTTACTCGACAGCACTTTACCACAATGAGCAGTTCTTC.

The rearrangement uses TRBV28 and TRBJ1-1; TRBD1 might be the D (6 bases). The CDR3 consists of 15 residues. Germline assignment: CDR1 MDHEN and CDR2 SYDVKM. V was clipped by 5 bases and J by 1 base, with 14 bases between them. The CDR3 loop reads CASSINRVGNTEAFF. CDR3 nucleotide sequence: TGTGCCAGCAGTATAAACAGGGTAGGGAACACTGAAGCTTTCTTT.

The chain employs TRBV28 and TRBJ2-7; perhaps TRBD2 as D (6 bases). Trimming took off 1 base at V and 2 bases at J, with 12 bases between the two ends. In germline, CDR1 is MDHEN, CDR2 SYDVKM. CDR3 length: 15 residues. Written as DNA, the CDR3 is TGTGCCAGCAGTTTATACGGCCCGGGAGCCTACGAGCAGTACTTC. Translated: CASSLYGPGAYEQYF.

The rearrangement links TRBV29-1 to TRBJ1-2, with TRBD1 matching 9 bases. The germline V gene encodes CDR1 SQVTM and CDR2 ANQGSEA. Trimming took 7 bases from V and 3 from J; bases not matched to a gene: 6. The CDR3 loop spans 13 amino acids. CDR3: CSAQQGADYGYTF. The CDR3 DNA follows: TGCAGCGCACAACAGGGGGCCGACTATGGCTACACCTTC.

This clone came up once. The CDR3 bases are TGTGCCAGCAGTTCCATGACTAGCGGCACCCCGGGGGAGCAGTACTTC. Translated: CASSSMTSGTPGEQYF. V gene TRBV28 combines with J gene TRBJ2-7; 9 bases match TRBD2. Trimming cost V 4 bases and J 7 bases; bases outside gene matches: 14. The length of the CDR3 is 16 residues. In germline, CDR1 is MDHEN, CDR2 SYDVKM.

The chain carries TRBV29-1 and TRBJ2-1; no clear D gene. V was trimmed by 2 bases and J by 6 bases, leaving 14 bases between them. CDR3 length: 14 amino acids. The germline V gene has CDR1 SQVTM and CDR2 ANQGSEA. The CDR3 bases are TGCAGCGTTGAAATCGCGGTGGCCCCCAATGAGCAGTTCTTC. Its translation is CSVEIAVAPNEQFF.

The genes are TRBV5-4 and TRBJ2-3, with D perhaps matching TRBD2 (6 bases). Between the trimmed V and J ends, which lost 0 bases and 1 base, there was a span of 12 bases. Germline V gene data show CDR1 as SGHNT and CDR2 as YYREEE (reference sequence). This CDR3 region has 16 residues. As DNA, the CDR3 is TGTGCCAGCAGCTTGGACTTGTCGGGAGGCACAGATACGCAGTATTTT. This codes for CASSLDLSGGTDTQYF.

The gene calls are TRBV9 and TRBJ2-1, with 14 bases identical to TRBD2. Losses at the gene ends were 3 bases for V and 9 bases for J; bases not matched to a gene: 2. The CDR3 consists of 14 residues. Looked up from germline, CDR1 is SGDLS and CDR2 is YYNGEE. CDR3 amino acids: CASSGTSGGTEQFF. The CDR3, as DNA: TGTGCCAGCAGCGGGACTAGCGGGGGGACTGAGCAGTTCTTC.

The chain employs TRBV29-1 and TRBJ2-1, with 13 bases that match TRBD2. V lost 6 bases to trimming and J lost 6 bases; unmatched junction nucleotides: 14. Germline assignment: CDR1 SQVTM and CDR2 ANQGSEA. The CDR3 totals 17 residues. The CDR3 bases are TGCAGCGTCAGGGACGGGCGACTAGCGGGAGGCCGCAATGAGCAGTTCTTC. Translated: CSVRDGRLAGGRNEQFF.

CDR3 in DNA: TGTGCCAGCAGCGCCGAGGAGGGGCAACAGTTCTTC. This gives the protein CASSAEEGQQFF. This rearrangement joins TRBV9 to TRBJ2-1; D may be TRBD2 (6 bases). V was trimmed by 3 bases and J by 13 bases, leaving 14 bases between them. Looked up from germline, CDR1 is SGDLS and CDR2 is YYNGEE. The CDR3 loop spans 12 amino acids.

A note on this clone: Within the sample, other DNA sequences also encode this same CDR3. This rearrangement joins TRBV28 to TRBJ2-1; D call uncertain. Germline values: CDR1 MDHEN, CDR2 SYDVKM. V lost 1 base and J 2 bases, leaving 0 bases between the germline ends. This CDR3 is 12 amino acids long. The CDR3 here is CASSLSYNEQFF. CDR3 in DNA: TGTGCCAGCAGTTTATCCTACAATGAGCAGTTCTTC.

V is TRBV6-4 and J is TRBJ2-7, with 14 bases matching TRBD2. V lost 0 bases, J lost 6 bases, and 10 bases stayed unmatched. The CDR3 has 18 amino acids. CDR1 and CDR2 from the germline V gene are MRHNA and SNTAGT. In nucleotides, the CDR3 is TGTGCCAGCAGTGACTCGGGACTAGCGGGAGACCCCCCAGGCGAGCAGTACTTC. Translated: CASSDSGLAGDPPGEQYF.